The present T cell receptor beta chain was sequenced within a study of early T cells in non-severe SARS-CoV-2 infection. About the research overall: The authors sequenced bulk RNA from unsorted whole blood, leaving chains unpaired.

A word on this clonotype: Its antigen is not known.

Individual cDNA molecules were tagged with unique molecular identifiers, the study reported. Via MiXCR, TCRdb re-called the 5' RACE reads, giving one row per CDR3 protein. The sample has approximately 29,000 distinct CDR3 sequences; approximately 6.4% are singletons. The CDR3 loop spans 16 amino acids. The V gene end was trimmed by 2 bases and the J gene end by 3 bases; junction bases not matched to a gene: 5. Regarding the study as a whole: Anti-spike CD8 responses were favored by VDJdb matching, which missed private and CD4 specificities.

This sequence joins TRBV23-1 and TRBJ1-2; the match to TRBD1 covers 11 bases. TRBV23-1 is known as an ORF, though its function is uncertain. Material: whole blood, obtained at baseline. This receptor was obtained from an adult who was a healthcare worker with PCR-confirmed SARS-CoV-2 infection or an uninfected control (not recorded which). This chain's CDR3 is CASSQPRDRGDYGYTF. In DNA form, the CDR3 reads TGCGCCAGCAGTCAACCGAGGGACAGGGGGGACTATGGCTACACCTTC.